Below are 25 T cell receptor beta chains sequenced from a single sample in a study of breast tumors, draining lymph nodes, adjacent tissues. TCRdb itself ran the multiplex PCR reads through MiXCR, one entry per CDR3 protein. The sample contains 150,000 to 200,000 distinct CDR3 sequences, approximately 30% of which appear only once. The lymph nodes were axillary draining lymph nodes from breast cancer patients. Sequenced material: axillary lymph node tissue. These receptors all stem from a female donor with breast cancer. Some clones in this sample may be carry-over from other donors' samples.

Here the CDR3 reads CSARFPGSGGEGSYNEQFF. DNA for the CDR3: TGCAGTGCTAGGTTCCCAGGCAGCGGGGGAGAGGGTTCCTACAATGAGCAGTTCTTC. The V and J genes are TRBV20-1 and TRBJ2-1; 8 bases map to TRBD2. V gave up 3 bases and J gave up 1 base; unmatched junction bases: 17. CDR1 and CDR2 (germline): DFQATT, SNEGSKA (reference sequence). The CDR3 is made up of 19 amino acids.

This clonotype counts as medium-sized. The chain joins TRBV5-6 to TRBJ2-7; the D is unclear. The CDR3 consists of 14 residues. Per the germline V gene, CDR1 is SGHDT and CDR2 is YYEEEE. V dropped 4 bases and J dropped 5 bases, with 16 bases sitting between them. The CDR3 reads CASSPDPASDEQYF. CDR3 nucleotides: TGTGCCAGCAGCCCCGACCCTGCGTCCGACGAGCAGTACTTC.

On this clonotype: At one end the junction does not follow the germline gene, possibly because of a read error. The chain carries TRBV2 and TRBJ1-1; D call uncertain. Germline assignment: CDR1 SNHLY and CDR2 FYNNEI. CDR3 size: 12 residues. CDR3 bases: TGTGCCAGCAACTTCCAGAACACTGAAGCTCTCTTT. Translating it yields CASNFQNTEALF. Drawing the rest from reference TRBV2 and TRBJ1-1, the complete variable domain is EPEVTQTPSHQVTQMGQEVILRCVPISNHLYFYWYRQILGQKVEFLVSFYNNEISEKSEIFDDQFSVERPDGSNFTLKIRSTKLEDSAMYFCASNFQNTEALFGQGTRLTVV.

A few counts support this clonotype. This may arise from a read error, as a much more abundant clone is one base away. The rearrangement joins TRBV12-3 or TRBV12-4 to TRBJ2-1; perhaps D is TRBD1 or TRBD2 (6 bases each). Trimming cost V 5 bases and J 2 bases, with 19 bases left between them. The CDR3 consists of 17 residues. The CDR3 region is CASSRLQGGQPYNEQFF. CDR3 nucleotides: TGTGCCAGCAGTCGACTACAGGGAGGCCAGCCCTACAATGAGCAGTTCTTC.

The chain recombines TRBV10-3 with TRBJ2-1; 9 bases fit TRBD2. The CDR3 loop spans 16 amino acids. Germline CDR1 is ENHRY and CDR2 is SYGVKD. V shed 4 bases, J shed 4 bases, and the junction held 8 bases outside the gene matches. The CDR3 DNA reads as TGTGCCATCAGTGCTGCGGGGGGGCCCTCGTACAATGAGCAGTTCTTC. Protein: CAISAAGGPSYNEQFF.

On this clonotype: A single base separates this from a much larger clone, so it may be a read error. V and J are TRBV6-5 and TRBJ1-2; 7 bases fit TRBD1. CDR1 and CDR2 from the germline V gene are MNHEY and SVGAGI. This CDR3 is 13 amino acids long. The CDR3 DNA sequence: TGTGCCGGCAGCACAGGGGTTAACTATGGCTACACCTTC. It yields the protein CAGSTGVNYGYTF.

The rearrangement links TRBV13 to TRBJ1-2; 10 nucleotides agree with TRBD1. V gave up 0 bases and J gave up 8 bases; unmatched junction bases: 0. Germline V CDR1 and CDR2: PRHDT, FYEKMQ (reference sequence). The CDR3 consists of 13 residues. The CDR3 region is CASSLGTGGGYTF. In nucleotides, the CDR3 is TGTGCCAGCAGCTTAGGGACAGGGGGCGGCTACACCTTC.

This clonotype showed up many times. The CDR3, as DNA: TGTGCCAGCAGTAAAGACGGGAGCTCCTACGAGCAGTACTTC. Protein product: CASSKDGSSYEQYF. The chain links TRBV6-1 to TRBJ2-7; perhaps TRBD2 as D (6 bases). The V end was cut by 5 bases, the J end by 0 bases, with 11 bases between. The germline V gene encodes CDR1 MNHNS and CDR2 SASEGT. The CDR3 sequence is 14 residues long.

This clonotype came up many times. The chain links TRBV2 to TRBJ2-5, with D hard to call. This CDR3 has 12 residues. V was trimmed by 7 bases and J by 1 base, leaving 7 bases between them. Germline assignment: CDR1 SNHLY and CDR2 FYNNEI. In nucleotides, the CDR3 is TGTGCCAGCAAGCTCACCCAAGAGACCCAGTACTTC. It is translated as CASKLTQETQYF.

On this clonotype: A read error may account for a junction end that differs from germline. The rearrangement joins TRBV6-2 or TRBV6-3 to TRBJ1-3; D is possibly TRBD1 (6 bases). Germline V gives CDR1 MNHEY, CDR2 SVGEGT. The CDR3 is 16 amino acids. CDR3 bases: TGTGCCAGCAGTTATGGACCGGGGGCGCGAGGAAACATCATATATTTT. Translation gives CASSYGPGARGNIIYF.

The chain employs TRBV28 and TRBJ1-2; D uncertain. CDR1 is MDHEN and CDR2 is SYDVKM in the germline V gene. Trimming removed 3 bases from V and 6 bases from J, with 11 bases in between. This CDR3 contains 13 residues. CDR3 sequence: CASSFSHSDGYTF. CDR3 nucleotide sequence: TGTGCCAGCAGTTTCTCCCATTCAGATGGCTACACCTTC.

Turning to this clonotype: Given the absence of the conserved phenylalanine or tryptophan at the CDR3 end, a read error is likely. The V call is TRBV6-1, the J call TRBJ2-3, with D tentatively TRBD2 (5 bases). This CDR3 is 15 amino acids long. Germline CDR1 MNHNS, CDR2 SASEGT. CDR3 region: CASSYEGSFTDTQYL. CDR3 DNA: TGCGCCAGCAGTTACGAGGGAAGCTTTACAGATACGCAGTATTTG.

As regards this clonotype: Since a much larger clone is just one base distant, this may be a read error. This chain uses TRBV6-4 with TRBJ2-2, with TRBD2 matching 8 bases. V lost 5 bases, J lost 4 bases, and 9 bases stayed unmatched. The CDR3 has 16 amino acids. Per germline, CDR1 MRHNA and CDR2 SNTAGT. The CDR3 region has the DNA TGTGCCAGCAGTCCTTCCGGGGGGGCCGCCACCGGGGAGCTGTTTTTT. Amino acid sequence: CASSPSGGAATGELFF.

The V call is TRBV20-1, the J call TRBJ2-7; 9 positions agree with TRBD2. CDR1 and CDR2 (germline): DFQATT, SNEGSKA (reference sequence). V gave up 0 bases and J gave up 7 bases; unmatched junction bases: 16. CDR3 size: 17 residues. The CDR3 reads CSAREGVAGAPAGEQYF. In DNA form, the CDR3 reads TGCAGTGCTAGAGAGGGAGTAGCGGGAGCGCCGGCGGGTGAGCAGTACTTC.

Many counts were recorded for this clonotype. The CDR3 spells CASRPGTPETQYF. As DNA, the CDR3 is TGTGCCAGCAGACCCGGGACGCCGGAGACCCAGTACTTC. The chain is built from TRBV6-6 and TRBJ2-5; either TRBD1 or TRBD2 may supply D (5 bases each). The germline V gene encodes CDR1 MNHNY and CDR2 SVGAGI (reference sequence). V was pared by 6 bases and J by 5 bases, with 13 bases between. The CDR3 sequence is 13 residues long.

The chain joins TRBV7-9 to TRBJ2-7, with TRBD1 identical over 12 bases. J lost 5 bases, V lost 4 bases, and 6 bases had no gene match. Germline values: CDR1 SEHNR, CDR2 FQNEAQ (reference sequence). The CDR3 length is 15 residues. The CDR3 DNA reads TGTGCCAGCAGCTCCTCCGGGACAGGGGGCCACGAGCAGTACTTC. It encodes CASSSSGTGGHEQYF.

Worth noting for this clonotype: The junction departs from the called germline gene at one end, perhaps through a read error. The CDR3 coding sequence is TGTGCCAGCAGCCCCTCGCTAGGGTTGGGCTACGCCTTC. This translates into CASSPSLGLGYAF. The V and J genes are TRBV7-3 and TRBJ1-2, with D hard to call. The CDR3 length is 13 residues. Germline V gene data show CDR1 as SGHTA and CDR2 as FQGTGA.

The rearrangement uses TRBV2 and TRBJ1-3, with D hard to call. V lost 10 bases, J lost 0 bases, and 16 bases lay in between. CDR3 length equals 15 residues. Looked up from germline, CDR1 is SNHLY and CDR2 is FYNNEI. CDR3 DNA sequence: TGTGCCACCATACTAACTATAGCCTCTGGAAACACCATATATTTT. As protein: CATILTIASGNTIYF.

This clonotype was observed many times. V gene TRBV10-1 combines with J gene TRBJ2-1; TRBD2 agrees at 8 bases. Trimming removed 0 bases from V and 7 bases from J; junction bases left unmatched: 5. This CDR3 has 15 residues. Germline CDR1 is WNHNN and CDR2 is SYGVQD (reference sequence). This CDR3 reads CASSESRGGLNEQFF. For the CDR3, the DNA is TGCGCCAGCAGTGAGTCTCGGGGGGGGTTAAATGAGCAGTTCTTC.

This clonotype came up many times. CDR3 bases: TGTGCCAGCAGATCACAGAAAGACTATGGCTACACCTTC. The encoded protein is CASRSQKDYGYTF. The chain is built from TRBV6-6 and TRBJ1-2; no clear D gene. CDR1 and CDR2 from the germline V gene are MNHNY and SVGAGI (reference sequence). The germline V and J ends were trimmed by 6 bases and 3 bases, with 11 bases remaining between them. The CDR3 consists of 13 residues.

This clonotype turned up a few times. The rearrangement links TRBV20-1 to TRBJ1-1; possibly TRBD1 for D (5 bases). The germline CDR1 and CDR2 sequences are DFQATT and SNEGSKA (reference sequence). The V end lost 6 bases, the J end lost 3 bases, and 11 bases lay between the germline ends. CDR3 length: 12 residues. The CDR3 region has the DNA TGCAGTGCCCTCAGGGAACACACTGAAGCTTTCTTT. Its translation is CSALREHTEAFF.

The chain uses TRBV6-5 and TRBJ1-5; D gene uncertain. The CDR3 contains 12 residues. Germline loops: CDR1 MNHEY, CDR2 SVGAGI. V dropped 8 bases and J dropped 11 bases, with 16 bases sitting between them. The CDR3 loop is CASHDRGETQHF. The CDR3 DNA reads as TGTGCCAGCCACGACCGGGGTGAGACCCAGCATTTT.

Comment on this clonotype: This may stem from a read error, because a much larger clone lies one nucleotide away. Because the CDR3 is missing its conserved closing phenylalanine or tryptophan, this is likely a read error. J is TRBJ2-7 and V is TRBV7-6; D unresolved. V dropped 1 base and J dropped 0 bases, with 7 bases sitting between them. In germline, CDR1 is SGHVS, CDR2 FNYEAQ. The CDR3 consists of 14 residues. Here the CDR3 DNA reads TGTGCCAGCAGCTTAGGGATGGTCTCCTACGAGCAGTACCTC. It is translated as CASSLGMVSYEQYL.

In its sample, this clonotype was seen many times. The chain has TRBV12-3 or TRBV12-4 and TRBJ2-1, with D perhaps TRBD2 (6 bases). CDR3 length: 15 residues. V gave up 1 base and J gave up 5 bases, with 12 bases separating them. CDR3 in amino acids: CASSLVREHDNEQFF. The CDR3 bases are TGTGCCAGCAGTTTAGTTCGGGAGCATGACAATGAGCAGTTCTTC.

On this clonotype: A junction end diverges from the germline sequence, so it may reflect a read error. The V gene is TRBV9, the J gene TRBJ2-2; the match to TRBD2 covers 11 bases. Germline V gene lookup returns CDR1 SGDLS and CDR2 YYNGEE. The CDR3 consists of 18 residues. DNA of the CDR3: TGTGCCAGCAGCAGGCTAGCGGGAGGTCTGGGGAACCCCGGGGAGCTGTTCTTT. This codes for CASSRLAGGLGNPGELFF.